Below, 3 T cell receptor beta chains from the same sample are listed, as sequenced in a study of CD8+ T cells in alopecia areata. In each case, RNA was isolated and then reverse transcribed into cDNA as the sequencing template. The protocol was immunoSEQ multiplex PCR, while the TCRdb copy is restricted to in-frame clones and leaves out a portion. The sample includes 3,500 to 4,500 clones, about three fifths of them seen just once. Treatment indicated: oral pan-JAK inhibitor, 5-10 mg twice daily. Peripheral blood and lesional scalp punch biopsies were taken from alopecia areata patients. The specimen comprised skin, sampled at week 4, from a patient treated with tofacitinib. The receptors shown here come from a human donor with alopecia areata.

J is TRBJ1-5 and V is TRBV18; D is unresolved. From germline, CDR1 is KGHSH and CDR2 LQKENI. The CDR3 is made up of 15 amino acids. Deletions cut 3 bases from V and 0 bases from J, with 9 bases between. CDR3 DNA sequence: TGTGCCAGCTCACCGTCGGGCAGTAGCAATCAGCCCCAGCATTTT. It translates to CASSPSGSSNQPQHF.

V gene TRBV6-5 combines with J gene TRBJ2-7; 8 bases are shared with TRBD2. With V trimmed by 6 bases and J by 5 bases, 12 bases remained unmatched. The CDR3 totals 15 residues. Germline CDR1 is MNHEY and CDR2 is SVGAGI. This chain's CDR3 is CASSSGGREADEQYF. DNA for the CDR3: TGTGCCAGCAGCTCCGGGGGGCGGGAGGCGGACGAGCAGTACTTC.

The V and J genes are TRBV11-1 and TRBJ1-2; weak D call: TRBD1 (5 bases). The CDR3 sequence is 16 residues long. Trimming left V 5 bases short and J 0 bases short, with 16 bases between. CDR1 is SGHAT, CDR2 FQDESV, per germline (reference sequence). The CDR3 loop reads CASSRRDGRANYGYTF. The CDR3 nucleotides read TGTGCCAGCAGCAGACGGGACGGCCGAGCTAACTATGGCTACACCTTC.